These 25 T cell receptor beta chains share one sample of origin, sequenced in a study of blood T cells in healthy people across ages (dated by TCRdb to the mid-2010s). The method was 5' RACE. Data came from an Illumina HiSeq 2500. A second about 7 to 11 cycle PCR used a sample-barcoded 5' primer and a J-beta primer mix. In TCRdb, the public reads were trimmed at Q25 with fastp and aligned with MiXCR, with productive beta chains retained. Every entry covers one CDR3 protein and lists the most common genes and DNA from its rows. The sample data list 1.5 million to 2 million distinct CDR3 sequences, and around half of these were observed just once. The ten largest clones capture approximately 2.1% of the sample. Sequenced input: blood. The receptors here all came from a woman in her 40s in good health.

This chain joins TRBV6-5 and TRBJ2-1; 8 nucleotides align to TRBD2. Germline V gene lookup returns CDR1 MNHEY and CDR2 SVGAGI. With 9 bases clipped from V and 13 bases from J, the junction kept 17 bases outside the gene matches. The CDR3 totals 14 residues. The DNA for the CDR3 is TGTGCCAGTTCCCCCGGGGGGGAGTGGGAGACCCAGTTCTTC. Protein sequence: CASSPGGEWETQFF.

DNA for the CDR3: TGTGCCAGCAGTTTAGAAGGGGGAGCTAACTATGGCTACACCTTC. Protein: CASSLEGGANYGYTF. This chain links TRBV27 with TRBJ1-2; a weak D match, TRBD1 (6 bases). The CDR3 consists of 15 residues. Germline V lookup: CDR1 MNHEY, CDR2 SMNVEV (reference sequence). V was trimmed by 2 bases and J by 0 bases, leaving 10 bases between them.

This chain joins TRBV15 and TRBJ1-6, with 9 bases matching TRBD1. Germline CDR1 LNHNV, CDR2 YYDKDF (reference sequence). The CDR3 totals 16 residues. The junction had 10 bases not matched to a gene; V was cut back by 2 bases and J by 11 bases. Here the CDR3 reads CATSRLTGTGNTPLHF. CDR3 nucleotide sequence: TGTGCCACCAGCAGATTGACCGGGACAGGGAATACACCCCTCCACTTT.

This clonotype has more than one count but fewer than ten. The CDR3 sequence: CASSYGPRESGEQYF. CDR3 bases: TGTGCCAGCAGTTATGGACCGCGGGAGTCTGGCGAGCAGTACTTC. This chain links TRBV6-6 with TRBJ2-7, with 7 bases matching TRBD2. Germline V gene sequence: CDR1 MNHNY, CDR2 SVGAGI (reference sequence). CDR3 length: 15 amino acids. J was trimmed by 6 bases and V by 3 bases; bases with no gene match: 11.

The V call is TRBV4-1, the J call TRBJ2-7; 8 bases are a match to TRBD1. Germline V CDR1 and CDR2: MGHRA, YSYEKL. The CDR3 is 14 residues long. V lost 5 bases and J lost 4; bases outside the gene matches: 7. The CDR3 loop is CASSDGTGGYEQYF. CDR3 nucleotide sequence: TGCGCCAGCAGCGATGGGACAGGCGGGTACGAGCAGTACTTC.

The gene calls are TRBV4-1 and TRBJ2-5, with unresolved D. This CDR3 has 14 residues. CDR1 and CDR2 from the germline V gene are MGHRA and YSYEKL. V shed 3 bases and J shed 2 bases, with 10 bases lying between them. For the CDR3, the DNA is TGCGCCAGCAGCCACGATCTACAGCAAGAGACCCAGTACTTC. Its protein product is CASSHDLQQETQYF.

This clonotype has only a few counts. CDR3 sequence reads: CASKLQGYNEQFF. CDR3 DNA: TGTGCCAGCAAGTTACAGGGATACAATGAGCAGTTCTTC. The chain employs TRBV27 and TRBJ2-1; D perhaps matches TRBD1 (6 bases). Germline assignment: CDR1 MNHEY and CDR2 SMNVEV (reference sequence). V lost 7 bases and J lost 4, with 11 bases in between. The CDR3 runs 13 residues.

The chain recombines TRBV9 with TRBJ1-6; no clear D gene. There are 11 residues in the CDR3. The germline V and J ends were trimmed by 8 bases and 13 bases, with 13 bases remaining between them. CDR1 and CDR2 from the germline V gene are SGDLS and YYNGEE. The CDR3 region is CASGSGGPLHF. The CDR3 nucleotides read TGTGCCAGTGGGAGCGGTGGGCCCCTCCACTTT.

This rearrangement joins TRBV28 to TRBJ1-6; 7 bases are a match to TRBD1. Germline CDR1 is MDHEN and CDR2 is SYDVKM. The CDR3 runs 15 residues. J lost 3 bases, V lost 7 bases, and 6 bases had no gene match. The CDR3 DNA reads TGTGCCAGCATCTCAGGGGGAGGCTATAATTCACCCCTCCACTTT. This gives the protein CASISGGGYNSPLHF.

In this sample, this clonotype turned up a few times. It may be a read error: a sequence one base away is much more abundant. The chain has TRBV20-1 and TRBJ2-3, with D perhaps matching TRBD2 (5 bases). Trimming took 3 bases from V and 4 from J, leaving 8 bases between them. The CDR3 loop spans 12 amino acids. Germline V gene lookup returns CDR1 DFQATT and CDR2 SNEGSKA (reference sequence). The CDR3 bases are TGCAGTGCTAGGGCTAGCTCAGATACGCAGTATTTT. Its translation is CSARASSDTQYF.

Notes on this clonotype: One junction end does not reproduce the germline sequence, and a read error may be involved. This chain joins TRBV7-2 and TRBJ1-2; 8 bases line up with TRBD1. The CDR3 sequence is 16 residues long. From germline, CDR1 is SGHTA and CDR2 FQGNSA. The CDR3, as DNA: TGTGCCAGCAGCCCACGTTCAGGGACAGGCCGTAGTGGCTACACTTTC. It specifies CASSPRSGTGRSGYTF.

The chain carries TRBV10-3 and TRBJ2-1; 9 positions match TRBD1. The CDR3 spans 14 residues. The ends lost 5 bases at V and 3 bases at J; junction bases unmatched: 2. The germline CDR1 and CDR2 sequences are ENHRY and SYGVKD. As DNA, the CDR3 is TGTGCCATCAGTCCGGGACAGGGCTACAATGAGCAGTTCTTC. Its translation: CAISPGQGYNEQFF.

The chain carries TRBV5-1 and TRBJ2-1; D not certain. The CDR3 spans 14 residues. The ends were cut back, 4 bases at V and 7 bases at J, with 15 bases in the middle. The V gene's germline CDR1 is SGHRS and CDR2 YFSETQ. Here the CDR3 DNA reads TGCGCCAGCAGCCCAGCAAACGGTAGGAATGAGCAGTTCTTC. It yields the protein CASSPANGRNEQFF.

This chain uses TRBV12-3 or TRBV12-4 with TRBJ1-5; the D is unclear. Trimming took 3 bases from V and 7 from J, leaving 10 bases between them. This CDR3 has 13 amino acids. DNA for the CDR3: TGTGCCAGCAGTTTGAGGGTCCCACAGCCCCAGCATTTT. Translating gives CASSLRVPQPQHF.

V and J are TRBV7-2 and TRBJ2-1; D perhaps matches TRBD2 (5 bases). CDR3 length: 15 residues. V was pared by 3 bases and J by 10 bases, with 19 bases between. Germline V gene lookup returns CDR1 SGHTA and CDR2 FQGNSA. The CDR3 nucleotides read TGTGCCAGCAGCTTCGGGTCGGGGAGCCTCGGGGAGCAGTTCTTC. Its translation: CASSFGSGSLGEQFF.

A note on this clonotype: One end of the junction is discordant with germline, which a read error may explain. The V and J genes are TRBV5-1 and TRBJ2-7; the D gene could be TRBD1 or TRBD2 (5 bases each). Looked up from germline, CDR1 is SGHRS and CDR2 is YFSETQ. This CDR3 spans 14 amino acids. Here the CDR3 reads CASSLVAGTYVQYF. The CDR3 DNA is TGCGCCAGCAGCTTGGTAGCAGGGACCTACGTGCAGTACTTC.

The chain recombines TRBV6-5 with TRBJ2-5, with 12 positions matching TRBD1. Germline loops: CDR1 MNHEY, CDR2 SVGAGI. This CDR3 is built from 16 residues. V gave up 0 bases and J gave up 3 bases; unmatched junction bases: 2. The CDR3, as DNA: TGTGCCAGCAGTTACTCGGGACAGGGGGCGAAAGAGACCCAGTACTTC. Amino acids: CASSYSGQGAKETQYF.

This clonotype has just a few counts. V and J are TRBV20-1 and TRBJ2-1; TRBD2 matches at 9 bases. Germline V gene sequence: CDR1 DFQATT, CDR2 SNEGSKA (reference sequence). The CDR3 consists of 16 residues. V shed 5 bases and J 9 bases; nucleotides not matched to a gene: 17. This chain's CDR3 is CSASNGGRGGSGEQFF. In DNA, the CDR3 is TGCAGTGCTTCAAACGGGGGGCGGGGGGGCTCTGGTGAGCAGTTCTTC.

This clonotype has more than one count but fewer than ten. The chain employs TRBV27 and TRBJ2-7; 8 nucleotides match TRBD1. The CDR3 length is 14 residues. CDR1 is MNHEY and CDR2 is SMNVEV in the germline V gene (reference sequence). The J segment lost 5 bases and the V segment lost 3 bases, leaving 6 bases of the junction unmatched. The chain's CDR3 is CASSFRDRLNEQYF. The CDR3 nucleotides read TGTGCCAGCAGTTTCCGGGACAGGTTAAACGAGCAGTACTTC.

The V call is TRBV6-5, the J call TRBJ1-2; no clear D gene. The CDR3 sequence is 15 residues long. Germline V gives CDR1 MNHEY, CDR2 SVGAGI. V was pared by 2 bases and J by 0 bases, with 10 bases between. CDR3 region: CASSYSDYSNYGYTF. CDR3 nucleotide sequence: TGTGCCAGCAGTTACAGCGACTACTCTAACTATGGCTACACCTTC.

The V and J genes are TRBV20-1 and TRBJ2-5, with 9 bases fitting TRBD2. The germline V gene encodes CDR1 DFQATT and CDR2 SNEGSKA (reference sequence). The CDR3 runs 16 residues. Trimming at V came to 5 bases and at J to 1 base, leaving 11 bases not matched to a gene. CDR3 nucleotide sequence: TGCAGTGCTGCCCGACTAGCGGACACCTCCCAAGAGACCCAGTACTTC. Its translation: CSAARLADTSQETQYF.

The DNA of the CDR3 is TGTGCCAGCAGTTTTAGGAGCGGGGGGCCCAATGAGCAGTTCTTC. Its protein product is CASSFRSGGPNEQFF. V is TRBV28 and J is TRBJ2-1, with TRBD2 identical over 9 bases. With 3 bases clipped from V and 6 bases from J, the junction kept 6 bases outside the gene matches. The CDR3 loop spans 15 amino acids. The V gene's germline CDR1 is MDHEN and CDR2 SYDVKM.

The V gene is TRBV6-5, the J gene TRBJ2-1, with a tentative D call TRBD2 (5 bases). With 8 bases removed from V and 7 bases from J, the gap between germline ends came to 18 bases. The CDR3 totals 14 residues. Germline CDR1 MNHEY, CDR2 SVGAGI. The CDR3 is CASVYPGSPNEQFF. The CDR3 DNA is TGTGCCAGCGTGTACCCGGGATCTCCAAATGAGCAGTTCTTC.

The chain combines TRBV7-2 with TRBJ2-1, with 14 bases identical to TRBD2. The CDR3 is 16 residues long. Germline V lookup: CDR1 SGHTA, CDR2 FQGNSA. V lost 5 bases to trimming and J lost 12 bases; unmatched junction nucleotides: 12. CDR3 protein: CASSPRTSGGSVAQFF. CDR3 DNA: TGTGCCAGCAGCCCACGGACTAGCGGGGGGTCTGTTGCGCAGTTCTTC.

This clonotype was picked up a small number of times. V gene TRBV6-2 or TRBV6-3 combines with J gene TRBJ2-7; D is perhaps TRBD1 (6 bases). The CDR3 has 13 amino acids. Trimming shortened V by 2 bases and J by 3 bases, and 8 bases separated the two germline ends. Germline-derived CDR1 and CDR2 are MNHEY and SVGEGT. The CDR3 DNA reads TGTGCCAGCAGTTACGGGACACGCTACGAGCAGTACTTC. Translation: CASSYGTRYEQYF.